The 18 T cell receptor beta chains reported below all come from one sample, sequenced in a study of blood T cell repertoires in COVID-19. Clones were read by immunoSEQ multiplex PCR, and TCRdb kept only the in-frame ones, dropping some. The table lists 85,000 to 100,000 clones, roughly 84% of them singletons. Sequenced: peripheral blood. These receptors all come from a woman aged 55-70 years with acute or convalescent COVID-19.

The chain recombines TRBV2 with TRBJ2-2; weak D call: TRBD1 (5 bases). Trimming stripped 7 bases from V and 0 bases from J, with 9 bases between. CDR3 length equals 14 residues. The V gene's germline CDR1 is SNHLY and CDR2 FYNNEI. The CDR3 loop reads CASKGIPNTGELFF. CDR3 nucleotide sequence: TGTGCCAGCAAGGGGATCCCGAACACCGGGGAGCTGTTTTTT.

The chain carries TRBV29-1 and TRBJ1-3; D uncertain. The germline V and J ends were trimmed by 2 bases and 1 base, with 3 bases remaining between them. The germline gives CDR1 SQVTM, CDR2 ANQGSEA. CDR3 length equals 12 residues. DNA for the CDR3: TGCAGCGTTGAAATATCTGGAAACACCATATATTTT. Translating gives CSVEISGNTIYF. Based on the CDR3 plus reference TRBV29-1 and TRBJ1-3, the full variable domain is SAVISQKPSRDICQRGTSLTIQCQVDSQVTMMFWYRQQPGQSLTLIATANQGSEATYESGFVIDKFPISRPNLTFSTLTVSNMSPEDSSIYLCSVEISGNTIYFGEGSWLTVV.

The rearrangement links TRBV5-1 to TRBJ2-7, with 12 bases fitting TRBD1. Losses at the gene ends were 3 bases for V and 8 bases for J; bases not matched to a gene: 9. Looked up from germline, CDR1 is SGHRS and CDR2 is YFSETQ. This CDR3 is 15 amino acids long. The CDR3 sequence is CASSSQGQGAIQQYF. The CDR3 DNA is TGCGCCAGCAGCTCCCAGGGACAGGGGGCTATACAGCAGTACTTC. The full variable domain, completed using reference TRBV5-1 and TRBJ2-7, is KAGVTQTPRYLIKTRGQQVTLSCSPISGHRSVSWYQQTPGQGLQFLFEYFSETQRNKGNFPGRFSGRQFSNSRSEMNVSTLELGDSALYLCASSSQGQGAIQQYFGPGTRLTVT.

This chain uses TRBV3-1 (or the pseudogene TRBV3-2) with TRBJ1-1; no clear D gene. The CDR3 covers 13 residues. Germline CDR1 and CDR2: LGHDT and YNNKEL (reference sequence). Trimming pared 8 bases from V and 3 bases from J, leaving 13 bases between. CDR3 in amino acids: CASATRRDTEAFF. CDR3 nucleotides: TGTGCCAGCGCAACTAGGAGGGACACTGAAGCTTTCTTT.

The chain uses TRBV2 and TRBJ1-1; a possible D gene is TRBD1 (5 bases). CDR1 SNHLY and CDR2 FYNNEI come from the germline V gene. The CDR3 totals 13 residues. Between the trimmed V and J ends, which lost 3 bases and 0 bases, there was a span of 5 bases. CDR3: CASSDRVNTEAFF. CDR3 DNA: TGTGCCAGCAGTGACAGGGTGAACACTGAAGCTTTCTTT. Full variable domain (rest looked up from reference TRBV2 and TRBJ1-1): EPEVTQTPSHQVTQMGQEVILRCVPISNHLYFYWYRQILGQKVEFLVSFYNNEISEKSEIFDDQFSVERPDGSNFTLKIRSTKLEDSAMYFCASSDRVNTEAFFGQGTRLTVV.

V gene TRBV9 combines with J gene TRBJ1-1; tentatively, D is TRBD1 (6 bases). Germline V gives CDR1 SGDLS, CDR2 YYNGEE. The ends were cut back, 1 base at V and 2 bases at J, with 12 bases in the middle. This CDR3 is built from 15 residues. In DNA, the CDR3 is TGTGCCAGCAGCGTATCTGGACAGATCAACACTGAAGCTTTCTTT. It codes for CASSVSGQINTEAFF.

The rearrangement uses TRBV19 and TRBJ1-2, with D perhaps TRBD1 (6 bases). The CDR3 runs to 13 residues. In germline, CDR1 is LNHDA, CDR2 SQIVND (reference sequence). The V gene lost 3 bases and the J gene lost 8 bases, with 13 bases spanning the gap. CDR3 in amino acids: CASSIQGTNGYTF. The CDR3, as DNA: TGTGCCAGTAGTATTCAAGGGACAAACGGCTACACCTTC. The entire variable domain, with the rest obtained from reference TRBV19 and TRBJ1-2, is as follows: DGGITQSPKYLFRKEGQNVTLSCEQNLNHDAMYWYRQDPGQGLRLIYYSQIVNDFQKGDIAEGYSVSREKKESFPLTVTSAQKNPTAFYLCASSIQGTNGYTFGSGTRLTVV.

This clone was observed a few times. The chain couples TRBV5-1 to TRBJ1-1; TRBD1 is a possible D gene (5 bases). Germline loops: CDR1 SGHRS, CDR2 YFSETQ. This CDR3 is built from 15 residues. The ends were cut back, 5 bases at V and 6 bases at J, with 20 bases in the middle. The CDR3 is CASSPLGGEEAEAFF. The CDR3 nucleotides read TGCGCCAGCAGTCCATTGGGAGGGGAAGAGGCTGAAGCTTTCTTT.

V and J are TRBV27 and TRBJ2-1, with a tentative D call TRBD1 (6 bases). The ends were cut back, 1 base at V and 0 bases at J, with 10 bases in the middle. Germline V gives CDR1 MNHEY, CDR2 SMNVEV (reference sequence). The CDR3 runs 16 residues. The CDR3 bases are TGTGCCAGCAGTTTATATAGGGGGAGCTCCTACAATGAGCAGTTCTTC. It encodes CASSLYRGSSYNEQFF.

The V and J genes are TRBV7-9 and TRBJ1-6; 7 bases match TRBD1. Germline trimming cut 7 bases from V and 8 bases from J; bases unmatched to any gene: 5. The CDR3 runs to 13 residues. CDR1 SEHNR and CDR2 FQNEAQ come from the germline V gene (reference sequence). CDR3 amino acids: CASTEGAYSPLHF. The CDR3 region has the DNA TGTGCCAGCACGGAGGGGGCCTATTCACCCCTCCACTTT.

Only a few counts were recorded for this clone. This chain joins TRBV19 and TRBJ1-5; the D gene is possibly TRBD1 (6 bases). This CDR3 has 15 residues. Deletions cut 2 bases from V and 6 bases from J, with 14 bases between. The V gene's germline CDR1 is LNHDA and CDR2 SQIVND (reference sequence). As DNA, the CDR3 is TGTGCCAGTAGTATATCCCCCAGGGGACCTCAGCCCCAGCATTTT. The encoded protein is CASSISPRGPQPQHF. Full variable domain (rest looked up from reference TRBV19 and TRBJ1-5): DGGITQSPKYLFRKEGQNVTLSCEQNLNHDAMYWYRQDPGQGLRLIYYSQIVNDFQKGDIAEGYSVSREKKESFPLTVTSAQKNPTAFYLCASSISPRGPQPQHFGDGTRLSIL.

The rearrangement links TRBV4-2 to TRBJ2-7; 10 positions match TRBD1. CDR3 size: 15 residues. Germline V gene data show CDR1 as LGHNA and CDR2 as YNFKEQ. Trimming took 1 base from V and 4 from J; bases not matched to a gene: 4. The CDR3 here is CASSQAGTGAYEQYF. The CDR3 coding sequence is TGTGCCAGCAGCCAAGCCGGGACAGGGGCGTACGAGCAGTACTTC.

The CDR3 DNA is TGTGCCAGCAGTCAACAGGAGAACTATGGCTACACCTTC. Protein: CASSQQENYGYTF. J is TRBJ1-2 and V is TRBV6-5; D may be TRBD1 (5 bases). Germline CDR1 MNHEY, CDR2 SVGAGI. This CDR3 region has 13 residues. Trimming took off 5 bases at V and 2 bases at J, with 9 bases between the two ends.

This clone was recorded once. The V and J genes are TRBV2 and TRBJ1-4, with D perhaps matching TRBD1 (5 bases). The CDR3 sequence is 13 residues long. Per germline, CDR1 SNHLY and CDR2 FYNNEI. With 10 bases removed from V and 1 base from J, the gap between germline ends came to 10 bases. CDR3 bases: TGTGCCACTACGACAGAAACTAATGAAAAACTGTTTTTT. Its translation: CATTTETNEKLFF. Looking up the rest from reference TRBV2 and TRBJ1-4 gives the full variable domain: EPEVTQTPSHQVTQMGQEVILRCVPISNHLYFYWYRQILGQKVEFLVSFYNNEISEKSEIFDDQFSVERPDGSNFTLKIRSTKLEDSAMYFCATTTETNEKLFFGSGTQLSVL.

This clone was detected once. The gene calls are TRBV20-1 and TRBJ1-2; D is ambiguous. The CDR3 runs to 10 residues. Germline values: CDR1 DFQATT, CDR2 SNEGSKA (reference sequence). The CDR3: CSTRAGGYTF. CDR3 DNA: TGCAGCACAAGGGCGGGTGGCTACACCTTC.

V usage is TRBV30 and J usage is TRBJ1-5, with 7 bases that match TRBD1. Losses at the gene ends were 5 bases for V and 7 bases for J; bases not matched to a gene: 8. The V gene's germline CDR1 is GTSNPN and CDR2 SVGIG (reference sequence). The CDR3 consists of 13 residues. CDR3 nucleotides: TGTGCCTGGGACAGGGATTCAGGACAGCCCCAGCATTTT. It specifies CAWDRDSGQPQHF.

The V gene is TRBV6-2 or TRBV6-3, the J gene TRBJ1-4; TRBD1 matches at 8 bases. The germline gives CDR1 MNHEY, CDR2 SVGEGT. V trimming: 2 bases; J trimming: 8 bases; junction bases outside the gene matches: 4. This CDR3 comprises 14 residues. This CDR3 is CASSYERDREKLFF. The CDR3 DNA reads as TGTGCCAGCAGTTACGAGAGGGACAGGGAAAAACTGTTTTTT.

This clone is a singleton in its sample. The chain recombines TRBV6-1 with TRBJ2-2; unclear D gene. CDR3 length equals 15 residues. Trimming took 2 bases from V and 1 from J, leaving 8 bases between them. Germline CDR1 and CDR2: MNHNS and SASEGT. The chain's CDR3 is CASSESYGNTGELFF. As DNA, the CDR3 is TGTGCCAGCAGTGAATCATACGGGAACACCGGGGAGCTGTTTTTT.